This passage covers 16 T cell receptor beta chains from one sample sequenced in a study of T cell therapy after organ transplantation. These TCRs' antigens remain unknown. Profiling relied on immunoSEQ multiplex PCR, and the TCRdb table lists in-frame clones only, not all of them. This sample has roughly 48,000 clones, with roughly 93% found just once. Sequenced material: CD8+ T cells from blood, taken before autologous CMV-specific T cell therapy. The receptors derive from a human patient who had received a solid organ transplant and had CMV disease.

About this clone itself: A read error may produce the germline difference seen at one junction end. The J gene is TRBJ2-1, the V gene TRBV5-1, with D tentatively TRBD2 (6 bases). The CDR3 covers 15 residues. The germline V gene has CDR1 SGHRS and CDR2 YFSETQ. The DNA for the CDR3 is TGCGCCAGCAACTTGGACTACCCGGGGAACAATGAGCAGTTCTTC. Residues: CASNLDYPGNNEQFF. The full variable domain, completed using reference TRBV5-1 and TRBJ2-1, is KAGVTQTPRYLIKTRGQQVTLSCSPISGHRSVSWYQQTPGQGLQFLFEYFSETQRNKGNFPGRFSGRQFSNSRSEMNVSTLELGDSALYLCASNLDYPGNNEQFFGPGTRLTVL.

V is TRBV2 and J is TRBJ2-7; no reliable D call. The CDR3 loop spans 11 amino acids. Trimming removed 5 bases from V and 5 bases from J, with 7 bases in between. Germline CDR1 reads SNHLY; CDR2 reads FYNNEI. The CDR3 protein is CASSLGNEQYF. The CDR3 DNA sequence: TGTGCCAGCAGTCTGGGGAACGAGCAGTACTTC.

J is TRBJ1-1 and V is TRBV13; D not certain. This CDR3 region has 14 residues. CDR1 and CDR2 from the germline V gene are PRHDT and FYEKMQ (reference sequence). The ends were cut back, 1 base at V and 7 bases at J, with 13 bases in the middle. The CDR3 loop is CASSLESPRGEAFF. The DNA for the CDR3 is TGTGCCAGCAGCTTAGAATCCCCACGAGGTGAAGCTTTCTTT.

CDR3 amino acids: CASSIGSGSHDEQFF. The CDR3 bases are TGTGCCAGTAGTATAGGTAGCGGGAGTCACGATGAGCAGTTCTTC. The chain employs TRBV19 and TRBJ2-1, with 9 bases identical to TRBD2. V lost 1 base and J lost 8; bases outside the gene matches: 6. Germline V gene sequence: CDR1 LNHDA, CDR2 SQIVND (reference sequence). The CDR3 covers 15 residues.

This sequence joins TRBV6-5 and TRBJ2-7; 10 bases map to TRBD1. Trimming removed 6 bases from V and 3 bases from J; junction bases left unmatched: 5. The germline V gene has CDR1 MNHEY and CDR2 SVGAGI. The CDR3 has 14 residues. This CDR3 reads CASSYGTGVYEQYF. CDR3 nucleotides: TGTGCCAGCAGCTACGGGACAGGGGTCTACGAGCAGTACTTC.

V usage is TRBV6-5 and J usage is TRBJ1-1, with a tentative D call TRBD1 (5 bases). The CDR3 consists of 13 residues. The V and J ends lost 7 bases and 0 bases respectively, with 9 bases between them. Per the germline V gene, CDR1 is MNHEY and CDR2 is SVGAGI. The CDR3 nucleotides read TGTGCCAGCACCCGGGGCATGAACACTGAAGCTTTCTTT. Protein: CASTRGMNTEAFF.

The rearrangement uses TRBV7-6 and TRBJ2-4; D may be TRBD2 (6 bases). V was shortened by 5 bases and J by 8 bases, with 16 bases between the two germline ends. The CDR3 is 14 amino acids. Germline V gene lookup returns CDR1 SGHVS and CDR2 FNYEAQ. CDR3 loop: CASSLGLRGDIQYF. CDR3 DNA sequence: TGTGCCAGCAGCCTGGGACTCAGAGGGGACATTCAGTACTTC.

The chain has TRBV13 and TRBJ2-5; 10 nucleotides agree with TRBD1. The DNA end is a closer match to TRBJ2-7, so the J assignment may be wrong. Per the germline V gene, CDR1 is PRHDT and CDR2 is FYEKMQ (reference sequence). The CDR3 runs 17 residues. CDR3 residues: CASSTRQGATPLYEQYF. The CDR3 DNA follows: TGTGCCAGCAGCACGAGACAGGGGGCGACCCCATTATACGAGCAGTACTTC.

The chain uses TRBV10-2 and TRBJ1-1; TRBD1 agrees at 12 bases. The CDR3 has 13 residues. Losses at the gene ends were 6 bases for V and 8 bases for J; bases not matched to a gene: 4. Germline V CDR1 and CDR2: WSHSY, SAAADI. The CDR3 protein is CASSVGTGGEAFF. The DNA for the CDR3 is TGCGCCAGCAGCGTCGGGACAGGGGGCGAAGCTTTCTTT.

The chain couples TRBV15 to TRBJ1-1, with D unclear. Between the trimmed V and J ends, which lost 3 bases and 1 base, there was a span of 18 bases. Germline V CDR1 and CDR2: LNHNV, YYDKDF (reference sequence). The CDR3 covers 17 residues. The CDR3 is CATSSPRALLENTEAFF. In nucleotides, the CDR3 is TGTGCCACCAGCAGTCCCCGGGCCCTCCTTGAGAACACTGAAGCTTTCTTT.

V usage is TRBV29-1 and J usage is TRBJ1-2, with D tentatively TRBD1 (6 bases). Germline-derived CDR1 and CDR2 are SQVTM and ANQGSEA. V lost 7 bases, J lost 3 bases, and 18 bases lay in between. The CDR3 spans 14 residues. DNA of the CDR3: TGCAGCGCCGGAGGTGGAGGGGGAGACTATGGCTACACCTTC. This encodes CSAGGGGGDYGYTF.

The chain is built from TRBV15 and TRBJ2-7; 15 nucleotides line up with TRBD2. The CDR3 runs to 20 residues. CDR1 is LNHNV, CDR2 YYDKDF, per germline (reference sequence). The V segment lost 3 bases and the J segment 0 bases; nucleotides outside the gene matches: 12. The CDR3 DNA follows: TGTGCCACCAGCAGGGAGGAGGGACTAGCGGGAGGCTCCAGCTCCTACGAGCAGTACTTC. It yields the protein CATSREEGLAGGSSSYEQYF.

The chain has TRBV27 and TRBJ2-7, with TRBD1 as a possible D gene (5 bases). Germline CDR1 MNHEY, CDR2 SMNVEV (reference sequence). V was pared by 6 bases and J by 4 bases, with 13 bases between. The CDR3 totals 13 residues. As DNA, the CDR3 is TGTGCCAGCAGACAAGGGGCAGATTACGAGCAGTACTTC. Its translation: CASRQGADYEQYF.

The chain carries TRBV5-1 and TRBJ1-6, with D maybe TRBD1 (6 bases). Germline-derived CDR1 and CDR2 are SGHRS and YFSETQ. Trimming shortened V by 1 base and J by 7 bases, and 12 bases separated the two germline ends. The CDR3 contains 15 residues. This chain's CDR3 is CASSLQTGKNSPLHF. CDR3 bases: TGCGCCAGCAGCTTGCAGACAGGAAAAAATTCACCCCTCCACTTT.

The chain carries TRBV29-1 and TRBJ2-1; 8 positions agree with TRBD1. Per germline, CDR1 SQVTM and CDR2 ANQGSEA. The CDR3 sequence is 14 residues long. V was clipped by 6 bases and J by 0 bases; unmatched bases: 4. The CDR3 DNA is TGCAGCGTGACAGGGGACTCCTCCTACAATGAGCAGTTCTTC. It yields the protein CSVTGDSSYNEQFF.

The chain recombines TRBV5-1 with TRBJ2-3; 10 positions match TRBD1. With V trimmed by 1 base and J by 3 bases, 5 bases remained unmatched. Per germline, CDR1 SGHRS and CDR2 YFSETQ. This CDR3 region has 16 residues. The CDR3 nucleotides read TGCGCCAGCAGCTTGCGGACAGGGGGTAGTACAGATACGCAGTATTTT. It codes for CASSLRTGGSTDTQYF. Looking up the rest from reference TRBV5-1 and TRBJ2-3 gives the full variable domain: KAGVTQTPRYLIKTRGQQVTLSCSPISGHRSVSWYQQTPGQGLQFLFEYFSETQRNKGNFPGRFSGRQFSNSRSEMNVSTLELGDSALYLCASSLRTGGSTDTQYFGPGTRLTVL.